A selection of T cell receptor beta chains follows, all from one sample in a study of spatial heterogeneity in lung cancer. TCRdb independently ran MiXCR on the 5' RACE reads; one entry per CDR3 protein. Found here are about 39,000 distinct CDR3 sequences, just over 3% of them singletons; the top ten hold 35% to 40%. Sequenced here: normal lung tissue next to the tumor, sampled at surgery. These receptors all come from a male donor with early-stage non-small cell lung cancer. Each CDR3 is given with its conserved first and last residue. The D gene is left open where the match is weak. Clone size is not always given. Where it is, it says once, few, many or a class for expanded clones.

d_call: -; clone_size: many; j_call: TRBJ2-4; v_call: TRBV2; cdr3_aa: CASSVDTAKNIQYF; cdr3_nt: TGTGCCAGCAGTGTGGACACTGCCAAAAACATTCAGTACTTC
d_call: -; clone_size: many; j_call: TRBJ2-6; v_call: TRBV7-2; cdr3_aa: CASSPLNSGANVLTF; cdr3_nt: TGTGCCAGCAGCCCACTTAACTCTGGGGCCAACGTCCTGACTTTC
d_call: -; clone_size: -; j_call: TRBJ1-2; v_call: TRBV2; cdr3_aa: CASTRESYGYTF; cdr3_nt: TGTGCCAGCACCAGGGAATCCTATGGCTACACCTTC
d_call: -; clone_size: many; j_call: TRBJ2-5; v_call: TRBV29-1; cdr3_aa: CSVKPDSLETQYF; cdr3_nt: TGCAGCGTGAAACCTGACAGTCTAGAGACCCAGTACTTC
d_call: -; clone_size: few; j_call: TRBJ1-3; v_call: TRBV6-2/TRBV6-3; cdr3_aa: CASSYRGSGNTIYF; cdr3_nt: TGTGCCAGCAGTTACCGGGGCTCTGGAAACACCATATATTTT
d_call: -; clone_size: many; j_call: TRBJ2-5; v_call: TRBV6-5; cdr3_aa: CASSYYGGPGKTQYF; cdr3_nt: TGTGCCAGCAGTTACTACGGGGGGCCTGGGAAGACCCAGTACTTC
d_call: -; clone_size: many; j_call: TRBJ2-7; v_call: TRBV28; cdr3_aa: CASSPAYGTAYEQYF; cdr3_nt: TGTGCCAGCAGTCCCGCTTACGGGACCGCCTACGAGCAGTACTTC
d_call: -; clone_size: -; j_call: TRBJ2-3; v_call: TRBV5-4; cdr3_aa: CASSLVAGTEQYF; cdr3_nt: TGTGCCAGCAGCTTAGTAGCGGGGACAGAGCAGTATTTT
d_call: -; clone_size: many; j_call: TRBJ2-3; v_call: TRBV20-1; cdr3_aa: CSARSGGTDTQYF; cdr3_nt: TGCAGTGCTAGATCGGGAGGCACAGATACGCAGTATTTT
d_call: TRBD2; clone_size: few; j_call: TRBJ2-7; v_call: TRBV20-1; cdr3_aa: CSARPRQGLYEQYF; cdr3_nt: TGCAGTGCTAGGCCGAGGCAGGGACTATACGAGCAGTACTTC
d_call: -; clone_size: many; j_call: TRBJ2-5; v_call: TRBV24-1; cdr3_aa: CATRAGRHQETQYF; cdr3_nt: TGTGCCACCCGGGCAGGGAGACATCAGGAGACCCAGTACTTC
d_call: TRBD2; clone_size: many; j_call: TRBJ2-7; v_call: TRBV4-2; cdr3_aa: CASSPTPLAARSYEQYF; cdr3_nt: TGTGCCAGCAGCCCGACACCACTAGCGGCCCGCTCCTACGAGCAGTACTTC
d_call: TRBD1; clone_size: many; j_call: TRBJ1-1; v_call: TRBV4-2; cdr3_aa: CASSPGQGDTEAFF; cdr3_nt: TGTGCCAGCAGCCCCGGACAGGGAGACACTGAAGCTTTCTTT
d_call: -; clone_size: few; j_call: TRBJ2-7; v_call: TRBV2; cdr3_aa: CASMGRASYEQYF; cdr3_nt: TGTGCCAGCATGGGCAGGGCCTCCTACGAGCAGTACTTC
d_call: -; clone_size: many; j_call: TRBJ2-7; v_call: TRBV2; cdr3_aa: CATKGRGSYEQYF; cdr3_nt: TGTGCCACCAAAGGACGGGGGTCCTACGAGCAGTACTTC
d_call: -; clone_size: many; j_call: TRBJ2-2; v_call: TRBV20-1; cdr3_aa: CSAPLGPAGSTGELFF; cdr3_nt: TGCAGTGCCCCCCTTGGGCCTGCAGGGAGCACCGGGGAGCTGTTTTTT
d_call: TRBD1; clone_size: many; j_call: TRBJ1-2; v_call: TRBV4-3; cdr3_aa: CASSQDIRDRAVYTF; cdr3_nt: TGCGCCAGCAGCCAAGATATCCGGGACAGGGCAGTCTACACCTTC
d_call: -; clone_size: many; j_call: TRBJ1-5; v_call: TRBV6-2/TRBV6-3; cdr3_aa: CASSLVAGGYQPQHF; cdr3_nt: TGTGCCAGCAGTTTGGTGGCCGGAGGATATCAGCCCCAGCATTTT
d_call: -; clone_size: many; j_call: TRBJ1-1; v_call: TRBV18; cdr3_aa: CASSPVSGMNTEAFF; cdr3_nt: TGTGCCAGCTCACCAGTGTCAGGCATGAACACTGAAGCTTTCTTT
d_call: -; clone_size: many; j_call: TRBJ1-1; v_call: TRBV20-1; cdr3_aa: CSASSVNTEAFF; cdr3_nt: TGCAGTGCTAGCTCCGTGAACACTGAAGCTTTCTTT
d_call: -; clone_size: many; j_call: TRBJ2-3; v_call: TRBV6-1; cdr3_aa: CASSLGRSVTDTQYF; cdr3_nt: TGTGCCAGCAGCCTGGGACGGAGTGTGACAGATACGCAGTATTTT
d_call: -; clone_size: many; j_call: TRBJ2-1; v_call: TRBV5-1; cdr3_aa: CASSLVAIESYNEQFF; cdr3_nt: TGCGCCAGCAGCTTGGTAGCGATAGAGTCCTACAATGAGCAGTTCTTC
d_call: TRBD1; clone_size: many; j_call: TRBJ2-1; v_call: TRBV5-1; cdr3_aa: CASSFAQGAYEQFF; cdr3_nt: TGCGCCAGCAGCTTTGCACAGGGGGCCTATGAGCAGTTCTTC
d_call: -; clone_size: many; j_call: TRBJ1-3; v_call: TRBV12-3/TRBV12-4; cdr3_aa: CASTQLGSGNTIYF; cdr3_nt: TGTGCCAGCACCCAACTTGGCTCTGGAAACACCATATATTTT
d_call: -; clone_size: many; j_call: TRBJ2-3; v_call: TRBV18; cdr3_aa: CASSPYTGSTDTQYF; cdr3_nt: TGTGCCAGCTCACCCTATACGGGAAGCACAGATACGCAGTATTTT
d_call: -; clone_size: many; j_call: TRBJ1-1; v_call: TRBV7-2; cdr3_aa: CASSLVPGSNTEAFF; cdr3_nt: TGTGCCAGCAGCTTAGTCCCAGGATCGAACACTGAAGCTTTCTTT
d_call: TRBD1; clone_size: -; j_call: TRBJ1-2; v_call: TRBV9; cdr3_aa: CASSVSGGNYGYTF; cdr3_nt: TGTGCCAGCAGCGTATCAGGGGGTAACTATGGCTACACCTTC
d_call: -; clone_size: many; j_call: TRBJ1-1; v_call: TRBV7-8; cdr3_aa: CASSSTLLNTEAFF; cdr3_nt: TGTGCCAGCAGCTCCACTTTACTGAACACTGAAGCTTTCTTT
d_call: -; clone_size: many; j_call: TRBJ1-2; v_call: TRBV25-1; cdr3_aa: CPLRQPSYGYTF; cdr3_nt: TGTCCCCTTAGGCAGCCGTCATATGGCTACACCTTC
d_call: -; clone_size: many; j_call: TRBJ2-7; v_call: TRBV20-1; cdr3_aa: CSARFTPYEQYF; cdr3_nt: TGCAGTGCTAGATTTACCCCCTACGAGCAGTACTTC
d_call: -; clone_size: few; j_call: TRBJ2-3; v_call: TRBV20-1; cdr3_aa: CSAIVGTLGDTQYF; cdr3_nt: TGCAGTGCTATTGTCGGGACTCTCGGAGATACGCAGTATTTT
d_call: -; clone_size: -; j_call: TRBJ2-5; v_call: TRBV19; cdr3_aa: CASSNPGRNQETQYF; cdr3_nt: TGTGCCAGTAGCAACCCGGGACGTAATCAAGAGACCCAGTACTTC
d_call: TRBD2; clone_size: many; j_call: TRBJ2-5; v_call: TRBV3-1; cdr3_aa: CASSPTGGETQYF; cdr3_nt: TGTGCCAGCAGCCCCACGGGGGGGGAGACCCAGTACTTC
d_call: TRBD2; clone_size: many; j_call: TRBJ2-2; v_call: TRBV3-1; cdr3_aa: CASSPGLAGVSGELFF; cdr3_nt: TGTGCCAGCAGCCCGGGACTAGCGGGAGTATCAGGGGAGCTGTTTTTT
d_call: TRBD2; clone_size: many; j_call: TRBJ2-1; v_call: TRBV4-1; cdr3_aa: CASSQRTSGDHNEQFF; cdr3_nt: TGCGCCAGCAGCCAAAGGACTAGCGGGGACCACAATGAGCAGTTCTTC
d_call: -; clone_size: many; j_call: TRBJ1-2; v_call: TRBV27; cdr3_aa: CASSFDSGTPYGYTF; cdr3_nt: TGTGCCAGCAGTTTTGATTCCGGGACGCCCTATGGCTACACCTTC
d_call: -; clone_size: many; j_call: TRBJ2-6; v_call: TRBV5-1; cdr3_aa: CASSLSGWQSGANVLTF; cdr3_nt: TGCGCCAGCAGCTTGAGTGGGTGGCAGTCTGGGGCCAACGTCCTGACTTTC
d_call: TRBD2; clone_size: many; j_call: TRBJ2-7; v_call: TRBV14; cdr3_aa: CASSQGLAMYF; cdr3_nt: TGTGCCAGCAGCCAAGGACTAGCTATGTACTTC
d_call: -; clone_size: many; j_call: TRBJ1-1; v_call: TRBV20-1; cdr3_aa: CSARSFPGSRFTEAFF; cdr3_nt: TGCAGTGCTAGGTCTTTTCCGGGCTCCCGATTCACTGAAGCTTTCTTT
d_call: TRBD2; clone_size: many; j_call: TRBJ2-2; v_call: TRBV29-1; cdr3_aa: CSVGLALTGELFF; cdr3_nt: TGCAGCGTTGGACTAGCGTTGACCGGGGAGCTGTTTTTT
d_call: -; clone_size: many; j_call: TRBJ2-2; v_call: TRBV7-9; cdr3_aa: CASSLIRAGEPGELFF; cdr3_nt: TGTGCCAGCAGCTTAATCCGGGCAGGGGAACCCGGGGAGCTGTTTTTT
d_call: -; clone_size: many; j_call: TRBJ2-3; v_call: TRBV7-9; cdr3_aa: CASSLAQGGTDTQYF; cdr3_nt: TGTGCCAGCAGCTTAGCACAGGGAGGGACAGATACGCAGTATTTT
d_call: TRBD2; clone_size: many; j_call: TRBJ2-1; v_call: TRBV10-3; cdr3_aa: CAIRSSGGDHEQFF; cdr3_nt: TGTGCCATCAGGTCTAGCGGGGGGGACCATGAGCAGTTCTTC
d_call: TRBD2; clone_size: many; j_call: TRBJ2-7; v_call: TRBV11-1; cdr3_aa: CASSTGTSASYEQYF; cdr3_nt: TGTGCCAGCAGCACCGGGACTAGCGCCTCCTACGAGCAGTACTTC
d_call: -; clone_size: many; j_call: TRBJ2-7; v_call: TRBV18; cdr3_aa: CASSPGASYEQYF; cdr3_nt: TGTGCCAGCTCACCGGGGGCCTCCTACGAGCAGTACTTC
d_call: -; clone_size: many; j_call: TRBJ2-5; v_call: TRBV29-1; cdr3_aa: CSGGETQYF; cdr3_nt: TGCAGCGGAGGAGAGACCCAGTACTTC
d_call: -; clone_size: few; j_call: TRBJ1-6; v_call: TRBV4-3; cdr3_aa: CASSQTGTTNSPLHF; cdr3_nt: TGCGCCAGCAGCCAAACCGGGACAACCAATTCACCCCTCCACTTT
d_call: TRBD1; clone_size: many; j_call: TRBJ1-6; v_call: TRBV7-3; cdr3_aa: CASSLLGGAEANSPLHF; cdr3_nt: TGTGCCAGCAGCTTATTAGGGGGCGCGGAGGCCAATTCACCCCTCCACTTT